This TCR beta chain was identified in a study of breast tumors, draining lymph nodes, adjacent tissues. General study points: Luminal-like breast cancer showed significantly higher tumor–nontumor repertoire similarity than basal-like. The data were judged consistent with most tumor T cells coming from lymph node and expanding in tumor.

TCRdb passed the multiplex PCR reads through MiXCR, listing each CDR3 protein once. The table includes approximately 60,000 distinct CDR3 sequences, less than 60% detected once. The sample holds a few counts of this clonotype. Its target is unknown. Germline V gene sequence: CDR1 SGHAT, CDR2 FQNNGV. Trimming cost V 8 bases and J 6 bases, with 15 bases left between them. This CDR3 has 13 residues. The sequencing input was breast tumor tissue. V gene TRBV11-2 combines with J gene TRBJ2-3, with a weak D call TRBD1 (6 bases). The origin of this receptor is a female donor with breast cancer. Some clones in this sample may be carry-over from other donors' samples. The CDR3 loop is CASSRGRGDTQYF. The CDR3 nucleotides read TGTGCCAGCTCAAGAGGAAGGGGGGATACGCAGTATTTT.